The 12 T cell receptor beta chains below come from one sample, sequenced in a study of T cell responses to AZD1222 COVID-19 vaccine. Sequencing was performed with immunoSEQ multiplex PCR; in TCRdb, only in-frame clones are kept and a portion is missing. The table shows around 110,000 clones, with around 92% occurring only once. Sample: peripheral blood, taken 28 days after the second AZD1222 dose. These receptors were taken from an adult who received the AZD1222 COVID-19 vaccine.

The chain joins TRBV6-1 to TRBJ1-1, with D tentatively TRBD1 (5 bases). With 3 bases removed from V and 1 base from J, the gap between germline ends came to 9 bases. The CDR3 loop spans 14 amino acids. Germline loops: CDR1 MNHNS, CDR2 SASEGT. The CDR3 sequence is CASSDRGTNTEAFF. The DNA of the CDR3 is TGTGCCAGCAGTGATCGGGGGACGAACACTGAAGCTTTCTTT.

This chain links TRBV6-2 or TRBV6-3 with TRBJ2-3, with D hard to call. From germline, CDR1 is MNHEY and CDR2 SVGEGT. Trimming pared 2 bases from V and 10 bases from J, leaving 7 bases between. This CDR3 contains 11 residues. The CDR3 region has the DNA TGTGCCAGCAGTTACCCGGAAGCGCAGTATTTT. It yields the protein CASSYPEAQYF.

As concerns this clone: The junction differs from germline at one of its ends, possibly a read error. The rearrangement uses TRBV7-8 and TRBJ2-7, with a possible D match to TRBD1 (5 bases). This CDR3 has 14 residues. Germline V CDR1 and CDR2: SGHVS, FQNEAQ. The DNA for the CDR3 is TGTGCCAGCACCTTACGCGTGGGGCCCTACGAGCAGTACTTC. It yields the protein CASTLRVGPYEQYF.

The chain has TRBV5-6 and TRBJ2-1; 8 nucleotides match TRBD1. This CDR3 comprises 17 residues. V gave up 2 bases and J gave up 3 bases; unmatched junction bases: 10. CDR1 and CDR2 from the germline V gene are SGHDT and YYEEEE. CDR3 protein: CASSFLRQGAFYNEQFF. CDR3 coding DNA: TGTGCCAGCAGCTTCTTACGTCAGGGGGCTTTCTACAATGAGCAGTTCTTC.

The genes are TRBV19 and TRBJ2-6; TRBD1 agrees at 7 bases. After removal of 4 bases from V and 1 base from J, the junction contained 10 bases not matched to a gene. The CDR3 is 18 residues long. Per germline, CDR1 LNHDA and CDR2 SQIVND (reference sequence). The CDR3 reads CASSTTGTAPSGANVLTF. The CDR3 nucleotides read TGTGCCAGTAGTACGACCGGGACAGCTCCTTCTGGGGCCAACGTCCTGACTTTC.

J is TRBJ1-4 and V is TRBV19, with D unresolved. This CDR3 region has 17 residues. Germline CDR1 and CDR2: LNHDA and SQIVND (reference sequence). Trimming took off 3 bases at V and 0 bases at J, with 14 bases between the two ends. The CDR3 DNA reads as TGTGCCAGTAGTATCTTCTCGCCGGCCGCAACTAATGAAAAACTGTTTTTT. Translated, it gives CASSIFSPAATNEKLFF.

This rearrangement joins TRBV4-1 to TRBJ2-5; TRBD1 aligns across 11 bases. With 1 base clipped from V and 7 bases from J, the junction kept 5 bases outside the gene matches. The CDR3 is 15 amino acids. Germline V gene data show CDR1 as MGHRA and CDR2 as YSYEKL. DNA of the CDR3: TGCGCCAGCAGCCAAGCCCGGGACAGGGGGGGGACCCAGTACTTC. It yields the protein CASSQARDRGGTQYF.

The CDR3 DNA reads TGCGCCAGCAGCCAAGATCAAGAACGCACTGAAGCTTTCTTT. It encodes CASSQDQERTEAFF. The chain combines TRBV4-3 with TRBJ1-1, with unresolved D. V was shortened by 0 bases and J by 4 bases, with 9 bases between the two germline ends. Germline-derived CDR1 and CDR2 are LGHNA and YSLEER. CDR3 length equals 14 residues.

In its sample, this clone was seen once. The chain links TRBV7-9 to TRBJ2-7; D unclear. The CDR3 is 14 residues long. CDR1 and CDR2 (germline): SEHNR, FQNEAQ (reference sequence). V shed 0 bases and J shed 6 bases, with 12 bases lying between them. CDR3 in DNA: TGTGCCAGCAGCTTAGCGGGTCGGGCCTCCGAGCAGTACTTC. Protein sequence: CASSLAGRASEQYF.

The chain carries TRBV12-3 or TRBV12-4 and TRBJ1-1; 8 nucleotides align to TRBD1. This CDR3 has 13 amino acids. Losses at the gene ends were 4 bases for V and 6 bases for J; bases not matched to a gene: 4. CDR3 coding DNA: TGTGCCAGCAGTTACACGACAGGGGCTGAAGCTTTCTTT. It is translated as CASSYTTGAEAFF.

V gene TRBV19 combines with J gene TRBJ1-6, with a tentative D call TRBD1 (5 bases). Looked up from germline, CDR1 is LNHDA and CDR2 is SQIVND (reference sequence). Trimming shortened V by 3 bases and J by 7 bases, and 13 bases separated the two germline ends. This CDR3 contains 15 residues. CDR3 sequence reads: CASSIGRGRNSPLHF. The CDR3 DNA follows: TGTGCCAGTAGTATCGGGCGGGGGAGGAATTCACCCCTCCACTTT.

The CDR3 is CASSSPVGGLNTGELFF. For the CDR3, the DNA is TGTGCCAGCAGTTCCCCCGTAGGGGGACTGAACACCGGGGAGCTGTTTTTT. The chain employs TRBV28 and TRBJ2-2, with D perhaps assigned TRBD1 or TRBD2 (6 bases each). The CDR3 is 17 amino acids. The germline V and J ends were trimmed by 4 bases and 1 base, with 16 bases remaining between them. Germline V CDR1 and CDR2: MDHEN, SYDVKM.